Following are 14 T cell receptor beta chains from one sample sequenced in a study of OX40 agonist ivuxolimab in advanced cancers. Data came from immunoSEQ multiplex PCR; TCRdb stores just in-frame clones and leaves some out. The table has about 98,000 clones, around nine tenths seen once; the top ten hold approximately 0.54%. The material was CD4+ or CD8+ T cells sorted from blood, obtained in a trial of the OX40 agonist ivuxolimab. The source of these receptors is an adult with an advanced solid tumor such as melanoma, head and neck, liver or kidney cancer.

The J gene is TRBJ1-5, the V gene TRBV5-5; 10 bases align to TRBD1. This CDR3 comprises 16 residues. The J segment lost 4 bases and the V segment lost 4 bases, leaving 8 bases of the junction unmatched. The germline V gene encodes CDR1 SGHKS and CDR2 YYEKEE (reference sequence). The CDR3 sequence is CASSRRDRGVNQPQHF. CDR3 sequence (DNA): TGTGCCAGCAGCCGGCGGGACAGGGGAGTGAATCAGCCCCAGCATTTT.

The chain couples TRBV7-2 to TRBJ2-7; 7 positions agree with TRBD1. V gave up 1 base and J gave up 2 bases; unmatched junction bases: 14. The CDR3 covers 18 residues. Per germline, CDR1 SGHTA and CDR2 FQGNSA. The CDR3 coding sequence is TGTGCCAGCAGCTTAGAGGCAGGGGGAGAGATCTGGGCCTACGAGCAGTACTTC. Residues: CASSLEAGGEIWAYEQYF.

J is TRBJ1-5 and V is TRBV28; the D gene is possibly TRBD1 (5 bases). V was clipped by 6 bases and J by 5 bases, with 11 bases between them. This CDR3 region has 13 residues. The germline gives CDR1 MDHEN, CDR2 SYDVKM. The CDR3 DNA is TGTGCCAGCAGAGGGCAGGGTCATCAGCCCCAGCATTTT. Its translation: CASRGQGHQPQHF.

V usage is TRBV5-4 and J usage is TRBJ2-1; D not certain. The CDR3 runs to 13 residues. Trimming took 0 bases from V and 0 from J, leaving 1 base between them. CDR1 SGHNT and CDR2 YYREEE come from the germline V gene (reference sequence). The CDR3 nucleotides are TGTGCCAGCAGCTTGGCCTCCTACAATGAGCAGTTCTTC. Its translation is CASSLASYNEQFF.

Comment on this clone: The sample holds other DNA sequences that translate to the same CDR3. The V and J genes are TRBV7-9 and TRBJ2-2; 9 bases agree with TRBD1. Germline-derived CDR1 and CDR2 are SEHNR and FQNEAQ (reference sequence). The CDR3 length is 15 residues. V shed 5 bases, J shed 3 bases, and the junction held 4 bases outside the gene matches. The CDR3 DNA sequence: TGTGCCAGCAGCCCAGGGACAGGGTACACCGGGGAGCTGTTTTTT. Protein product: CASSPGTGYTGELFF.

The table lists this clone with a few counts. The V and J genes are TRBV10-1 and TRBJ2-7; 7 bases agree with TRBD1. This CDR3 region has 15 residues. V shed 4 bases and J 3 bases; nucleotides not matched to a gene: 9. CDR1 and CDR2 from the germline V gene are WNHNN and SYGVQD (reference sequence). This chain's CDR3 is CASSAHRGQNYEQYF. Here the CDR3 DNA reads TGCGCCAGCAGTGCCCATCGGGGACAGAACTACGAGCAGTACTTC.

This rearrangement joins TRBV28 to TRBJ1-2; D ambiguous. This CDR3 comprises 12 residues. CDR1 is MDHEN, CDR2 SYDVKM, per germline. With 6 bases removed from V and 5 bases from J, the gap between germline ends came to 10 bases. The CDR3, as DNA: TGTGCCAGCAGGTTAGGTGGATATGGCTACACCTTC. Translating it yields CASRLGGYGYTF.

The chain recombines TRBV19 with TRBJ1-5, with a possible D match to TRBD1 (5 bases). The V gene lost 3 bases and the J gene lost 2 bases, with 11 bases spanning the gap. The CDR3 consists of 15 residues. Germline V CDR1 and CDR2: LNHDA, SQIVND (reference sequence). CDR3 protein: CASSIRRDRNQPQHF. The CDR3 DNA sequence: TGTGCCAGTAGTATTCGCCGGGACCGCAATCAGCCCCAGCATTTT.

The chain joins TRBV29-1 to TRBJ1-5, with TRBD1 identical over 8 bases. The CDR3 extends over 16 amino acids. CDR1 and CDR2 (germline): SQVTM, ANQGSEA. Trimming cost V 5 bases and J 0 bases; bases outside gene matches: 9. CDR3 DNA sequence: TGCAGCGTTTCAGGGGGCAGGTGTAATAGCAATCAGCCCCAGCATTTT. This encodes CSVSGGRCNSNQPQHF.

In DNA, the CDR3 is TGTGCCAGCTCTCGTGCTGGGGTTAATGAAAAACTGTTTTTT. Translating gives CASSRAGVNEKLFF. The genes are TRBV7-2 and TRBJ1-4; the D is unclear. This CDR3 has 14 amino acids. Germline V gene lookup returns CDR1 SGHTA and CDR2 FQGNSA. V shed 8 bases and J shed 4 bases, with 14 bases lying between them.

The gene calls are TRBV28 and TRBJ2-1, with 13 bases aligning to TRBD2. The CDR3 sequence is 18 residues long. The ends lost 8 bases at V and 6 bases at J; junction bases unmatched: 16. Germline V gene sequence: CDR1 MDHEN, CDR2 SYDVKM. The DNA of the CDR3 is TGTGCCAGCCGACGAAGACTAGCGGGGGGCCGGGAAGGCAATGAGCAGTTCTTC. Protein: CASRRRLAGGREGNEQFF.

This clone appeared a few times. The chain recombines TRBV10-1 with TRBJ1-3; the D gene is possibly TRBD1 (5 bases). The CDR3 consists of 15 residues. The V end was cut by 0 bases, the J end by 1 base, with 7 bases between. CDR1 is WNHNN, CDR2 SYGVQD, per germline (reference sequence). The CDR3 nucleotides read TGCGCCAGCAGTGAGTCGGGGGGTTCTGGAAACACCATATATTTT. Amino acid sequence: CASSESGGSGNTIYF.

This rearrangement joins TRBV25-1 to TRBJ2-1; 8 bases match TRBD2. Germline V lookup: CDR1 MGHDK, CDR2 SYGVNS. The CDR3 totals 17 residues. Germline trimming cut 3 bases from V and 7 bases from J; bases unmatched to any gene: 14. CDR3 nucleotides: TGTGCCAGCAGTGAGTCCAAGGGGCGGGGGGCTGGAAATGAGCAGTTCTTC. Translation: CASSESKGRGAGNEQFF.

This clone showed up just once. In DNA, the CDR3 is TGTGCCAGCTCACCAGTAGCGGGGGGGAACAATGAGCAGTTCTTC. It specifies CASSPVAGGNNEQFF. The chain carries TRBV18 and TRBJ2-1, with 11 bases aligning to TRBD2. Trimming took 2 bases from V and 5 from J; bases not matched to a gene: 2. CDR3 length: 15 residues. The germline V gene has CDR1 KGHSH and CDR2 LQKENI.